The rows below give T cell receptor beta chains drawn from one sample of a study of blood T cells in healthy people across ages. Via MiXCR, TCRdb re-called the 5' RACE reads, giving one row per CDR3 protein. This table has about 640,000 distinct CDR3 sequences, around three fifths appearing once. The source material was blood. These TCRs come from a man in his fifties or sixties in good health. The CDR3 runs from the conserved cysteine through the conserved F or W. A D gene is named only where the DNA matches it firmly. Clone size is not always given. Where it is, it says once, few, many or a class for expanded clones.

NA	NA	TRBJ2-1	TRBV20-1	CSASPSSGLGNEQFF	TGCAGTGCTAGTCCTAGCTCGGGGCTGGGCAATGAGCAGTTCTTC
NA	NA	TRBJ1-5	TRBV28	CASDVSNQPQHF	TGTGCCAGCGACGTAAGCAATCAGCCCCAGCATTTT
TRBD2	NA	TRBJ2-3	TRBV5-5	CASNPTSGRADTQYF	TGTGCCAGCAACCCGACTAGCGGGAGAGCAGATACGCAGTATTTT
NA	NA	TRBJ2-1	TRBV2	CASTPKGGAYNEQFF	TGTGCCAGCACCCCAAAGGGGGGGGCCTACAATGAGCAGTTCTTC
NA	NA	TRBJ1-6	TRBV20-1	CSAREAYNSPLHF	TGCAGTGCTAGAGAGGCCTATAATTCACCCCTCCACTTT
TRBD1	NA	TRBJ2-1	TRBV7-6	CASSLGRQGRNEQFF	TGTGCCAGCAGCTTAGGGAGACAGGGCCGGAATGAGCAGTTCTTC
NA	NA	TRBJ2-5	TRBV5-1	CASSVPTRQETQYF	TGCGCCAGCAGCGTCCCGACTAGACAAGAGACCCAGTACTTC
NA	NA	TRBJ1-1	TRBV4-1	CASSPREGSETEAFF	TGCGCCAGCAGCCCAAGGGAAGGCTCGGAGACTGAAGCTTTCTTT
NA	few	TRBJ1-2	TRBV6-5	CASSYGGGYTF	TGTGCCAGCAGTTACGGGGGGGGCTACACCTTC
NA	few	TRBJ2-7	TRBV5-1	CASSTRLGGYEQYF	TGCGCCAGCAGCACGCGGTTGGGAGGCTACGAGCAGTACTTC
NA	NA	TRBJ1-4	TRBV4-1	CASSQDAIAGKLFF	TGCGCCAGCAGCCAAGATGCTATCGCGGGAAAACTGTTTTTT
NA	NA	TRBJ1-1	TRBV28	CASSFGWMAFF	TGTGCCAGCAGTTTTGGTTGGATGGCTTTCTTT
TRBD1	NA	TRBJ2-5	TRBV6-5	CASSSLGQGAREQYF	TGTGCCAGCAGTTCCCTAGGACAGGGGGCGAGGGAGCAGTACTTC
NA	NA	TRBJ2-5	TRBV20-1	CSAAPRVGETQYF	TGCAGTGCTGCCCCCAGGGTAGGAGAGACCCAGTACTTC
TRBD1	NA	TRBJ1-1	TRBV6-2/TRBV6-3	CASTPTGQGWTEAFF	TGTGCCAGCACCCCGACGGGACAGGGGTGGACTGAAGCTTTCTTT
NA	NA	TRBJ2-7	TRBV12-3/TRBV12-4	CASSLGLAWGEQYF	TGTGCCAGCAGTTTAGGGTTAGCATGGGGCGAGCAGTACTTC
TRBD1	NA	TRBJ2-1	TRBV5-1	CASSYPGQGYNEQFF	TGCGCCAGCAGCTACCCGGGACAGGGGTACAATGAGCAGTTCTTC
TRBD2	NA	TRBJ2-7	TRBV10-3	CAIRGASGGWEQYF	TGTGCCATCCGGGGGGCGAGCGGGGGCTGGGAGCAGTACTTC
TRBD2	NA	TRBJ2-3	TRBV24-1	CATSDAVAGSDTQYF	TGTGCCACCAGTGACGCGGTAGCGGGGTCAGATACGCAGTATTTT
TRBD2	few	TRBJ2-5	TRBV7-2	CASSLAVSGGAYETQYF	TGTGCCAGCAGCTTAGCGGTTAGCGGGGGGGCGTACGAGACCCAGTACTTC
NA	NA	TRBJ1-2	TRBV14	CASSQEGPRGGYTF	TGTGCCAGCAGCCAAGAGGGACCTAGAGGGGGCTACACCTTC
TRBD2	few	TRBJ2-3	TRBV4-2	CASSQETSGAADTQYF	TGTGCCAGCAGCCAGGAGACTAGCGGGGCGGCAGATACGCAGTATTTT